What follows describes a single T cell receptor (beta chain). The junction departs from germline at one end; a sequencing error may be responsible. This sample is part of a study of blood T cell repertoires in COVID-19. The overall study: Samples of COVID-19 (acute and convalescent) were obtained from the United States, Italy and Spain. PBMCs, B-cell-depleted T cells, or T cells were the source of the cDNA or gDNA that made up the material.

Germline CDR1 and CDR2: MRHNA and SNTAGT. The CDR3 runs to 13 residues. In the original processing: Using reference gene primer amplification, nucleated cell counts were estimated. Repertoires were generated with immunoSEQ multiplex PCR, while TCRdb's copy carries only in-frame clones and drops some. From that table come the V and J calls and clone size; the DNA was used to work out D and trimming. The sample lists 200,000 to 300,000 clones; around 86% were seen once. Seattle patients were enrolled while actively infected and followed longitudinally. This TCR came from a woman aged 60-70 years with COVID-19, enrolled during active disease. What was sequenced was peripheral blood. This sequence joins TRBV6-4 and TRBJ1-2; D is unclear. Written as DNA, the CDR3 is TGTGCCAGCAGCCAGTCGGGTTCTTATGTCTACACCTTC. Translating gives CASSQSGSYVYTF.